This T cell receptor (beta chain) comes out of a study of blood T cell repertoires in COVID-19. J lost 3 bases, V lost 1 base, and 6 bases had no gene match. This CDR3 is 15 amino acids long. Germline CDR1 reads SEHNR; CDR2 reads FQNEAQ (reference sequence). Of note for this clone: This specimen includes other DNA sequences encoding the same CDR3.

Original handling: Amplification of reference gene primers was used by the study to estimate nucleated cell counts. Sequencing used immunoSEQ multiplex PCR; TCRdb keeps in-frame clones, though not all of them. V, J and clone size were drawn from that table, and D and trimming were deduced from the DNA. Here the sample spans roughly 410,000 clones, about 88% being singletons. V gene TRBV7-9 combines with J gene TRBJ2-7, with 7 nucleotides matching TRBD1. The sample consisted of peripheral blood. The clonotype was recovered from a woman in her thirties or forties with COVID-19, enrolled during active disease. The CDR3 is CASSLGGTAFYEQYF. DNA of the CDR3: TGTGCCAGCAGCTTAGGTGGGACAGCTTTCTACGAGCAGTACTTC.